This record looks at one T cell receptor (beta chain) sequence and its context. Produced via immunoSEQ multiplex PCR; TCRdb's table is partial and in-frame only. The table has approximately 460,000 clones, about 88% seen once. This specimen belongs to a study of Ad26.COV2.S vaccination and SARS-CoV-2 variants. Treatment specified: around 19 received Ad26.COV2.S at low or high dose, single or two shots; several received placebo; per-sample allocation not given. The samples were gathered on day 63 after the first injection of vaccine or placebo. An Ad26 vector expressing Wuhan-strain SARS-CoV-2 spike constituted the vaccine. The sequencing used peripheral blood, collected in a trial of Ad26.COV2.S vaccine versus placebo. The origin of this receptor is a person aged 18 to 59 who received the Ad26.COV2.S COVID-19 vaccine or a placebo.

The CDR3 DNA sequence: TGTGCCAGCAGCTTATCCTGGGGGGCTCGGACAGATACGCAGTATTTT. It codes for CASSLSWGARTDTQYF. The V call is TRBV11-2, the J call TRBJ2-3, with D perhaps TRBD1 or TRBD2 (6 bases each). The CDR3 totals 16 residues. The V end was cut by 2 bases, the J end by 3 bases, with 15 bases between. Germline assignment: CDR1 SGHAT and CDR2 FQNNGV.